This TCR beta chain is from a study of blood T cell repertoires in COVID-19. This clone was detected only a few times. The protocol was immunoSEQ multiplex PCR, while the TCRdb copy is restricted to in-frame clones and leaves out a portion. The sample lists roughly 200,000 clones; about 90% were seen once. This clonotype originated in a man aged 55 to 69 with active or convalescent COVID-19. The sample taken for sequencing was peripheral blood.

This CDR3 reads CASSQGQRGGNEQFF. Written as DNA, the CDR3 is TGCGCCAGCAGCCAAGGTCAGCGGGGGGGCAATGAGCAGTTCTTC. V and J are TRBV4-1 and TRBJ2-1; TRBD2 matches 10 bases. This CDR3 has 15 amino acids. V shed 1 base and J 6 bases; nucleotides not matched to a gene: 3. CDR1 and CDR2 from the germline V gene are MGHRA and YSYEKL.